Below, one T cell receptor (beta chain) is given with its context. One end of the junction fails to match germline, which may point to a read error. This sample was included in a study of CD4 and CD8 cells across lung adenocarcinoma regions. The V gene's germline CDR1 is MNHNS and CDR2 SASEGT. CDR3 length equals 14 residues. In TCRdb, the PCR reads were re-called with MiXCR into one record per CDR3 protein. The sample consists of about 19,000 distinct CDR3 sequences, 50% of them appearing once. This TCR derives from a male donor with lung adenocarcinoma. The CD4 and CD8 labels of this study may be unreliable. Sequenced: CD8+ T cells from the margin of a lung tumor. The chain combines TRBV6-1 with TRBJ2-4; 7 bases are a match to TRBD1. The CDR3 region is CASRGQRAKDTQYF. DNA of the CDR3: TGTGCCAGCAGGGGACAGCGAGCCAAAGATACGCAGTATTTC.